A single TCR beta chain is shown here with its context. Antigen specificity is unknown. The data are from a study of OX40 agonist ivuxolimab in advanced cancers. Regarding the study as a whole: The authors also found low normalized T-cell clonal expansion in some nonresponders. Expanded clones were, on average, more numerous among CD8+ T cells than CD4+. Clonal expansion by week 6 occurred in CD4+ and CD8+ blood T cells (at 0.1 to 3.0 mg/kg).

Clones were read by immunoSEQ multiplex PCR, and TCRdb kept only the in-frame ones, dropping some. The table includes tens of thousands of clones, 82% detected once. Source: CD4+ or CD8+ T cells sorted from blood, taken in a trial of the OX40 agonist ivuxolimab. The receptor comes from an adult with an advanced solid tumor such as melanoma, head and neck, liver or kidney cancer.

The CDR3 bases are TGTGCCAGTAGTCCCCGGCGACAGGCTGGGGACAAAGAGACCCAGTACTTC. Its protein is CASSPRRQAGDKETQYF. The chain combines TRBV19 with TRBJ2-5, with a tentative D call TRBD1 (6 bases). CDR3 size: 17 residues. Germline V lookup: CDR1 LNHDA, CDR2 SQIVND (reference sequence). Trimming cost V 5 bases and J 3 bases, with 22 bases left between them.